Listed below are T cell receptor beta chains from one sample, sequenced in a study of response to subunit inactivated influenza vaccine. TCRdb re-called the RT-PCR reads with MiXCR, one entry per CDR3 protein. The table shows 540,000 or so distinct CDR3 sequences, with 10% to 15% occurring only once. Source: PBMCs from blood, taken 40 to 50 days after vaccination. The receptors originated from a man aged 50 or older who received an inactivated influenza vaccine. Each CDR3 is given without its conserved first and last residue. The order of the fields is clone size, V gene, J gene, CDR3 protein. Expanded clones are given a class, and other clones once, few, many or no size at all.

>.|TRBV6-5|TRBJ2-3
ASSFGGRGTDTQY
>.|TRBV27|TRBJ2-1
ASSATGPYNEQF
>.|TRBV12-3/TRBV12-4|TRBJ2-5
ASSGDMDGETQH
>many|TRBV18|TRBJ2-2
ASSPFDRGGTGELF
>.|TRBV5-1|TRBJ2-1
ASSPDTGNEQF
>.|TRBV11-2|TRBJ1-1
ASSPRGPNTEAF
>few|TRBV25-1|TRBJ1-5
ASSPPGVYQPQH
>many|TRBV20-1|TRBJ1-6
SARPLGVGGIGNSPLH
>few|TRBV29-1|TRBJ2-1
SVTATYNEQF
>many|TRBV20-1|TRBJ1-5
SASVVSGASSNQPQH
>few|TRBV7-9|TRBJ1-2
ASSFAGTAYGYT
>few|TRBV6-5|TRBJ2-1
ASSYSRAGGGDEQF
>.|TRBV12-3/TRBV12-4|TRBJ1-4
ASSTGTRNEKLF
>.|TRBV20-1|TRBJ1-5
SALVTGINQPQH
>few|TRBV7-2|TRBJ1-1
ASSLEQGARAEAF
>few|TRBV12-3/TRBV12-4|TRBJ2-3
ASSSWDGATDTQY
>.|TRBV29-1|TRBJ2-2
SVESPQNWQGRPGELF
>many|TRBV4-3|TRBJ2-2
ASSQVPYSTPGELF
>few|TRBV7-9|TRBJ2-3
ASSSELRLSSDTQY
>.|TRBV20-1|TRBJ2-3
SARTFGGTDTQY
>.|TRBV6-1|TRBJ2-5
AKSAGPRETQY
>few|TRBV28|TRBJ1-3
ASTSWGGAAGNTIY
>few|TRBV6-2/TRBV6-3|TRBJ2-1
ASSHGTIDQF
>few|TRBV28|TRBJ1-5
ASSLSGATYSNQPQH
>.|TRBV12-3/TRBV12-4|TRBJ2-7
ASSKAGIGYEQY
>few|TRBV20-1|TRBJ2-5
SARFGETQY
>.|TRBV5-5|TRBJ1-5
ASSLQGRSNQPQH
>.|TRBV12-3/TRBV12-4|TRBJ1-5
ASSQIDRSRNQPQH
>.|TRBV5-4|TRBJ2-1
ASSVPKTPADEQF
>many|TRBV20-1|TRBJ2-7
SARILSGSLYEQY
>.|TRBV5-1|TRBJ2-7
ASRQSGTYEQY
>.|TRBV20-1|TRBJ2-1
SADGKIYNEQF
>few|TRBV5-1|TRBJ2-1
ASSQRTGPYNEQF
>few|TRBV9|TRBJ2-5
ASSVLSGIQETQY
>.|TRBV28|TRBJ2-6
ASSLLAYSGANVLT
>many|TRBV7-2|TRBJ2-6
ASSLKGSSGANVLT
>few|TRBV19|TRBJ2-7
ASSIKGYEQY
>.|TRBV7-8|TRBJ2-7
ASSLGRREQY
>few|TRBV4-3|TRBJ1-2
ASSQESIFAYGYT
>.|TRBV18|TRBJ2-1
ASSRGTDGNEQF
>.|TRBV20-1|TRBJ1-3
SASRRGAGNTIY
>few|TRBV6-1|TRBJ2-3
ASSPWTSGRRGTQY
>.|TRBV18|TRBJ2-5
ASSPTGRGETQY
>.|TRBV28|TRBJ2-1
AVEGAYNEQF
>many|TRBV6-6|TRBJ1-5
ASNNRDQPQH
>.|TRBV6-5|TRBJ2-4
ASSWDIAGVNIQY
>few|TRBV12-3/TRBV12-4|TRBJ2-7
ASRGTSGRASEQY
>many|TRBV4-3|TRBJ2-3
ASSQGGAGGDTQY